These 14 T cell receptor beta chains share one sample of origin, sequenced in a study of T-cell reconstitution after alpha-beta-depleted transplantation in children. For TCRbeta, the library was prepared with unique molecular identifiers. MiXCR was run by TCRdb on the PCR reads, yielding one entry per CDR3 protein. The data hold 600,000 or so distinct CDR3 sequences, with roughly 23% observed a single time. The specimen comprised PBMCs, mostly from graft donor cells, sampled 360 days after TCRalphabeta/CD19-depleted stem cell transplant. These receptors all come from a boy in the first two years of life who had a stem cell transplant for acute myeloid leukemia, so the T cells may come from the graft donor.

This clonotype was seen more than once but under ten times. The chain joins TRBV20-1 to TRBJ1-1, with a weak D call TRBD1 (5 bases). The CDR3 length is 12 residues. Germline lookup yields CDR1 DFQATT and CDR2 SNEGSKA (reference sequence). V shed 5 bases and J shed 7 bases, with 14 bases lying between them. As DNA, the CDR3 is TGCAGTGCTCTAACAGGCTCTGGTGAAGCTTTCTTT. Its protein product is CSALTGSGEAFF.

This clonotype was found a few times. The CDR3 bases are TGCGCCAGCAGCCAAGATTTTTCGGGGCTAGCGGGGGATACGCAGTATTTT. Residues: CASSQDFSGLAGDTQYF. This chain uses TRBV4-3 with TRBJ2-3; 9 nucleotides agree with TRBD2. The germline V gene encodes CDR1 LGHNA and CDR2 YSLEER. The V and J ends lost 0 bases and 6 bases, in that order; junction bases with no gene match: 10. This CDR3 is built from 17 residues.

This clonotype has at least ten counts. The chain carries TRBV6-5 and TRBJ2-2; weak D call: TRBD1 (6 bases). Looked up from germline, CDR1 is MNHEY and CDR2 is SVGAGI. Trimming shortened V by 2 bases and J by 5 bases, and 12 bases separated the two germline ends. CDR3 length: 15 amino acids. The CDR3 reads CASSYPDRRTGELFF. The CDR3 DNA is TGTGCCAGCAGTTACCCGGACAGAAGAACCGGGGAGCTGTTTTTT.

The CDR3 region has the DNA TGCAGTGCGCAGTGGCCCGGGATACCTTACGAGCAGTACTTC. This translates into CSAQWPGIPYEQYF. The rearrangement joins TRBV20-1 to TRBJ2-7, with D tentatively TRBD2 (5 bases). V shed 6 bases and J shed 4 bases, with 19 bases lying between them. This CDR3 is built from 14 residues. Germline V gives CDR1 DFQATT, CDR2 SNEGSKA (reference sequence).

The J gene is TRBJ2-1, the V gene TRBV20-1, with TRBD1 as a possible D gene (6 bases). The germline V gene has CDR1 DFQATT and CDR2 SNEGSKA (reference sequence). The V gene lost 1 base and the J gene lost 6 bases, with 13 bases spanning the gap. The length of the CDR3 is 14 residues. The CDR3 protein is CSARGRQGLNEQFF. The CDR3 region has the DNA TGCAGTGCTAGAGGGCGGCAGGGGCTCAATGAGCAGTTCTTC.

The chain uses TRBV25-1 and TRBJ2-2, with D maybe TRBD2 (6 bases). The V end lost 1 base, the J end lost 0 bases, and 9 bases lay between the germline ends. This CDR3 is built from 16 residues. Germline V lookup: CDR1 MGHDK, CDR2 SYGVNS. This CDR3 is CASSEWEVPNTGELFF. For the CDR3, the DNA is TGTGCCAGCAGTGAATGGGAGGTACCGAACACCGGGGAGCTGTTTTTT. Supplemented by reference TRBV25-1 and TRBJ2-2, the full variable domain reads EADIYQTPRYLVIGTGKKITLECSQTMGHDKMYWYQQDPGMELHLIHYSYGVNSTEKGDLSSESTVSRIRTEHFPLTLESARPSHTSQYLCASSEWEVPNTGELFFGEGSRLTVL.

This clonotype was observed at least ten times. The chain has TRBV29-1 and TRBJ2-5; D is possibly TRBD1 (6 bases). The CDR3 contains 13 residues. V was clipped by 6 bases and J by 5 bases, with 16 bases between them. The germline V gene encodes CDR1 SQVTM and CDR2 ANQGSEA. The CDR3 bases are TGCAGCGTAGAGACAGGCCGGAGGGAGACCCAGTACTTC. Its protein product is CSVETGRRETQYF.

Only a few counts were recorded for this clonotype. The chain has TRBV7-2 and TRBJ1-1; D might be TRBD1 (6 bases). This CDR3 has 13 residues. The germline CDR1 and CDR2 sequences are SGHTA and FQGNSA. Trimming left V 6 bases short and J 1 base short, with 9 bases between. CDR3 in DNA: TGTGCCAGCAGGACAGGTCGGAACACTGAAGCTTTCTTT. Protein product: CASRTGRNTEAFF.

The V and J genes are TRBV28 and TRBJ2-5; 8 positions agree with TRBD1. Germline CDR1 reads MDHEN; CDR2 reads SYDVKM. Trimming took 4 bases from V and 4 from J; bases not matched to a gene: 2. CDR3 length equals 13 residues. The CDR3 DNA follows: TGTGCCAGCAGTTGGACAGGGTTAGAGACCCAGTACTTC. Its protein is CASSWTGLETQYF.

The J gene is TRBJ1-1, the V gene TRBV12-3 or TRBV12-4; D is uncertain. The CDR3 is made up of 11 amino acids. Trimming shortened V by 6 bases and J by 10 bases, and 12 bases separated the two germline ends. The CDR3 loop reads CASRLWGGAFF. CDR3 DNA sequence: TGTGCCAGCAGGCTCTGGGGTGGAGCTTTCTTT.

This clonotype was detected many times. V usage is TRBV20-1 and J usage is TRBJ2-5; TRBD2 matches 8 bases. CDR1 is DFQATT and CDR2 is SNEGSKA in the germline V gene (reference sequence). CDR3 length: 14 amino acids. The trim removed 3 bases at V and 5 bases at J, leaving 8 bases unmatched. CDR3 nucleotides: TGCAGTGCTAGCGGGGGGGCCCTCGGGGAGACCCAGTACTTC. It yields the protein CSASGGALGETQYF.

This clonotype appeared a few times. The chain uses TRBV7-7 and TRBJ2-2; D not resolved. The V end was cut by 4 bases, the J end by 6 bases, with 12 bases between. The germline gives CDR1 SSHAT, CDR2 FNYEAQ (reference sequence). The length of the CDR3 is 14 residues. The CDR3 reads CASSSTTTSGELFF. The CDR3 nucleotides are TGTGCCAGCAGCTCGACAACTACCTCCGGGGAGCTGTTTTTT.

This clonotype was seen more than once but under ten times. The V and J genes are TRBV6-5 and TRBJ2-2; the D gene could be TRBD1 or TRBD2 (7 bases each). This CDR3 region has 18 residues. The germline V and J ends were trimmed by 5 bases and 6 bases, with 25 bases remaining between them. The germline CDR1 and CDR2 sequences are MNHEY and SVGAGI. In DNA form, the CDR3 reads TGTGCCAGCAGTCTTCAGTTACTAGGGGGCGGGGGCCCCGGGGAGCTGTTTTTT. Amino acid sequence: CASSLQLLGGGGPGELFF.

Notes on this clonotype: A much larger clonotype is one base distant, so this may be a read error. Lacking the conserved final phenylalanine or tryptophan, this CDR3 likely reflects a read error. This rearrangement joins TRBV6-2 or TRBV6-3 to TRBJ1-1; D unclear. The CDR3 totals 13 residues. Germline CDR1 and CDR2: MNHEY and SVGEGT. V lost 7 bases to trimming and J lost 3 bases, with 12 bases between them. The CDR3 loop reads CASMWVGDTEAFS. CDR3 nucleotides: TGTGCCAGCATGTGGGTTGGGGACACTGAAGCTTTCTCT.